The present T cell receptor beta chain was sequenced within a study of early T cells in non-severe SARS-CoV-2 infection. This clonotype was observed a few times. Trimming left V 0 bases short and J 5 bases short, with 7 bases between. Germline V gene sequence: CDR1 SGHDN, CDR2 FVKESK. This CDR3 comprises 14 residues. TCRdb used MiXCR to reprocess the 5' RACE reads, holding one entry per CDR3 protein. The sample consists of some 97,000 distinct CDR3 sequences, roughly 9.6% of them appearing once. The chain joins TRBV14 to TRBJ2-2; D not resolved. The sample in question was whole blood, obtained at baseline. The source is an adult who was a healthcare worker with PCR-confirmed SARS-CoV-2 infection or an uninfected control (not recorded which). CDR3 in amino acids: CASSQDPGTGELFF. The CDR3 DNA is TGTGCCAGCAGCCAAGATCCCGGGACCGGGGAGCTGTTTTTT.